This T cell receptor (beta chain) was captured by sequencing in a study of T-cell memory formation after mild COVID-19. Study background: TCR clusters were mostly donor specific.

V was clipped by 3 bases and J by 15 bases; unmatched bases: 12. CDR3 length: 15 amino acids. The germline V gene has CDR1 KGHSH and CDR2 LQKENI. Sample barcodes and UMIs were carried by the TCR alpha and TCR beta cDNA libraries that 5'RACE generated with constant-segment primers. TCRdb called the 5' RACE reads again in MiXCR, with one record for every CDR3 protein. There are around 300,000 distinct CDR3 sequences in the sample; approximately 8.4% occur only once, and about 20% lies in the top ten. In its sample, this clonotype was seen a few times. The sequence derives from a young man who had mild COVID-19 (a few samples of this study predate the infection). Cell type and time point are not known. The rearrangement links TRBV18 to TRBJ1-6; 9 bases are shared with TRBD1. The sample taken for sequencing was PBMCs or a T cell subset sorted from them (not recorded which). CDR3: CASSPGQGTLVHLHF. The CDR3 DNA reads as TGTGCCAGCTCACCCGGACAGGGGACCCTAGTCCACCTCCACTTT.